What follows are 16 T cell receptor beta chains derived from one specimen sequenced in a study of regulatory T cells in long-lasting Graves disease listed by TCRdb under 2021. Read against the paper, the sample's time point label means: persistent/refractory GD, antithyroid drugs over 5 years with positive TRAb. RNA was extracted from PBMCs in TRIzol for both TCR sequencing and RNA sequencing. Receptor libraries were prepared by multiplex PCR. For sequencing, an Illumina HiSeq 4000 was employed. iRepertoire HTBI primers and Arm-PCR amplification of CDR3 regions were used to construct TCR beta libraries. The public reads were quality trimmed at Q25 with fastp and then assembled into clones with MiXCR by TCRdb, keeping productive beta chains. Rows merge per CDR3 protein into single entries with the most common DNA and genes. Within this sample are a few hundred thousand distinct CDR3 sequences, with 20% to 25% of them counted one time only. In total, the top ten clones hold about a quarter of the sample.

Sequenced here: peripheral blood mononuclear cells (PBMCs), sampled when the disease was refractory, from a patient treated with antithyroid drugs. All receptors come from a female donor with Graves disease.

This clonotype has ten or more counts. This chain connects TRBV7-8 to TRBJ1-5, with 10 bases lining up with TRBD1. Losses at the gene ends were 8 bases for V and 5 bases for J; bases not matched to a gene: 6. This CDR3 comprises 14 residues. From germline, CDR1 is SGHVS and CDR2 FQNEAQ. The CDR3 region has the DNA TGTGCCAGCCTCGGCGACAGGGGGCATCAGCCCCAGCATTTT. It specifies CASLGDRGHQPQHF.

There are many counts of this clonotype. The rearrangement uses TRBV6-5 and TRBJ2-5; perhaps TRBD2 as D (6 bases). V lost 1 base and J 1 base, leaving 10 bases between the germline ends. This CDR3 contains 15 residues. Germline assignment: CDR1 MNHEY and CDR2 SVGAGI. CDR3 sequence (DNA): TGTGCCAGCAGTTACTACGGTAGCGGCCAAGAGACCCAGTACTTC. Amino acid sequence: CASSYYGSGQETQYF.

The chain employs TRBV28 and TRBJ2-7; 10 bases line up with TRBD1. The junction had 6 bases not matched to a gene; V was cut back by 8 bases and J by 2 bases. Germline values: CDR1 MDHEN, CDR2 SYDVKM. This CDR3 is 14 amino acids long. DNA of the CDR3: TGTGCCAGCGTGACCGGGACAGGGGCCTACGAGCAGTACTTC. The encoded protein is CASVTGTGAYEQYF.

In this sample, this clonotype turned up a few times. For the CDR3, the DNA is TGCGCCAGCAGCTTGCCCCAGGCCATGTCTCCCGAGCAGTACTTC. The encoded protein is CASSLPQAMSPEQYF. This chain links TRBV5-1 with TRBJ2-7; no clear D gene. This CDR3 spans 15 amino acids. CDR1 is SGHRS and CDR2 is YFSETQ in the germline V gene. V was pared by 1 base and J by 6 bases, with 17 bases between.

The chain joins TRBV6-1 to TRBJ2-4; D possibly uses TRBD1 or TRBD2 (7 bases each). This CDR3 spans 18 amino acids. Trimming took off 7 bases at V and 0 bases at J, with 22 bases between the two ends. The V gene's germline CDR1 is MNHNS and CDR2 SASEGT. CDR3 protein: CASTQGGGLLVAKNIQYF. The CDR3 nucleotides read TGTGCCAGCACCCAGGGGGGGGGACTCCTCGTAGCCAAAAACATTCAGTACTTC.

Many counts were recorded for this clonotype. The gene calls are TRBV9 and TRBJ1-1; TRBD1 might be the D (5 bases). The germline V gene has CDR1 SGDLS and CDR2 YYNGEE. The CDR3 length is 13 residues. V was cut by 0 bases and J by 8 bases, with 11 bases left in between. The CDR3, as DNA: TGTGCCAGCAGCGTAGCCCAGGGTGGGGAAGCTTTCTTT. Translated, it gives CASSVAQGGEAFF. Filled out from reference TRBV9 and TRBJ1-1, the complete variable domain reads DSGVTQTPKHLITATGQRVTLRCSPRSGDLSVYWYQQSLDQGLQFLIQYYNGEERAKGNILERFSAQQFPDLHSELNLSSLELGDSALYFCASSVAQGGEAFFGQGTRLTVV.

This clonotype was counted a few times. The chain has TRBV25-1 and TRBJ2-7; tentatively, D is TRBD2 (6 bases). Trimming pared 2 bases from V and 2 bases from J, leaving 13 bases between. The CDR3 sequence is 15 residues long. In germline, CDR1 is MGHDK, CDR2 SYGVNS. DNA of the CDR3: TGTGCCAGCAGTGAAGGTGGGAGGAGAACCTACGAGCAGTACTTC. Its protein is CASSEGGRRTYEQYF.

This clonotype was seen ten or more times. The J gene is TRBJ1-1, the V gene TRBV28; D call uncertain. The V gene's germline CDR1 is MDHEN and CDR2 SYDVKM. This CDR3 is built from 15 residues. The V end lost 5 bases, the J end lost 2 bases, and 15 bases lay between the germline ends. The CDR3 bases are TGTGCCAGCAGTGACCTCCAGGACGGAAACACTGAAGCTTTCTTT. Protein: CASSDLQDGNTEAFF.

There are a few counts of this clonotype. This chain uses TRBV11-1 with TRBJ2-1; 11 bases fit TRBD1. The CDR3 totals 16 residues. In germline, CDR1 is SGHAT, CDR2 FQDESV (reference sequence). Trimming took 2 bases from V and 4 from J; bases not matched to a gene: 4. The CDR3 DNA follows: TGTGCCAGCAGCTTACGGACAGGGGGCGATTACAATGAGCAGTTCTTC. It encodes CASSLRTGGDYNEQFF.

This clonotype was picked up many times. The chain joins TRBV12-3 or TRBV12-4 to TRBJ1-2; D gene ambiguous. The CDR3 covers 12 residues. V was cut by 3 bases and J by 8 bases, with 10 bases left in between. In DNA, the CDR3 is TGTGCCAGCAGTTTGGAGGTGGGCGGCTACACCTTC. Protein: CASSLEVGGYTF.

This clonotype was found a few times. V is TRBV6-5 and J is TRBJ2-7, with TRBD2 as a possible D gene (5 bases). The germline gives CDR1 MNHEY, CDR2 SVGAGI. The V and J ends lost 2 bases and 6 bases respectively, with 17 bases between them. The CDR3 runs to 15 residues. The CDR3 region is CASSYGRRGPREQYF. The CDR3 DNA is TGTGCCAGCAGTTACGGGCGTCGGGGTCCGCGCGAGCAGTACTTC.

This rearrangement joins TRBV12-3 or TRBV12-4 to TRBJ2-5, with D perhaps TRBD1 (6 bases). TRBJ2-1 matches the DNA end more closely, so the J call is doubtful. The CDR3 spans 14 residues. This CDR3 is CASNPGQGYNEQFF. The CDR3 region has the DNA TGTGCCAGCAACCCGGGGCAGGGGTACAATGAGCAGTTCTTC.

The chain couples TRBV20-1 to TRBJ2-3; D is possibly TRBD1 (6 bases). This CDR3 is built from 15 residues. CDR1 and CDR2 from the germline V gene are DFQATT and SNEGSKA (reference sequence). V lost 5 bases and J 1 base, leaving 16 bases between the germline ends. The CDR3: CSASTAGVGTDTQYF. CDR3 coding DNA: TGCAGTGCTTCCACCGCAGGGGTAGGCACAGATACGCAGTATTTT.

This clonotype appeared a few times. This chain connects TRBV11-2 to TRBJ1-5; TRBD1 might be the D (6 bases). This CDR3 has 15 amino acids. V was pared by 5 bases and J by 3 bases, with 14 bases between. CDR1 is SGHAT and CDR2 is FQNNGV in the germline V gene. CDR3 bases: TGTGCCAGCAGCCTAACGGGGGCCTCCAATCAGCCCCAGCATTTT. It specifies CASSLTGASNQPQHF.

This chain uses TRBV18 with TRBJ1-5, with D hard to call. The CDR3 loop spans 16 amino acids. Germline CDR1 KGHSH, CDR2 LQKENI. Trimming shortened V by 1 base and J by 0 bases, and 10 bases separated the two germline ends. CDR3 residues: CASSPRAAGSNQPQHF. The CDR3 region has the DNA TGTGCCAGCTCACCACGGGCGGCAGGTAGCAATCAGCCCCAGCATTTT.

This clonotype came up many times. This sequence joins TRBV20-1 and TRBJ2-7; D possibly corresponds to TRBD1 (5 bases). The length of the CDR3 is 11 residues. V lost 7 bases to trimming and J lost 3 bases, with 10 bases between them. Germline V gene data show CDR1 as DFQATT and CDR2 as SNEGSKA (reference sequence). The CDR3 sequence is CSGETDYEQYF. The CDR3 region has the DNA TGCAGTGGCGAGACAGACTACGAGCAGTACTTC.